The T cell receptor (beta chain) described here comes from a study of shared clonotypes between healthy human individuals. In germline, CDR1 is MDHEN, CDR2 SYDVKM. The V and J ends lost 3 bases and 0 bases, in that order; junction bases with no gene match: 2. CDR3 length: 14 amino acids. This table comes from immunoSEQ multiplex PCR, and its TCRdb copy is limited to in-frame clones, with some not included. The sample shows millions of clones, more than 80% of them seen only once. The chain is built from TRBV28 and TRBJ2-7; 7 nucleotides line up with TRBD2. The sequence was collected from a man younger than 35 in good health. Some clones in this sample may be carry-over from other donors' samples. The sample consisted of naive CD4+ T cells from PBMCs. Subset specified: CD45RA+ positively selected. CDR3 coding DNA: TGTGCCAGCAGTTTCGCTAGCGGCTCCTACGAGCAGTACTTC. Protein: CASSFASGSYEQYF.